This T cell receptor beta chain was captured by sequencing in a study of T cell changes during pregnancy in multiple sclerosis. Repertoires were generated with immunoSEQ multiplex PCR, while TCRdb's copy carries only in-frame clones and drops some. The sample lists about 48,000 clones, 88% occurring once. The origin of this receptor is a female donor with multiple sclerosis, enrolled in a pregnancy study. The source was CD4+ T cells from peripheral blood mononuclear cells, collected in the second trimester of pregnancy.

CDR3 in amino acids: CASSWTTGPYNEQFF. CDR3 nucleotides: TGTGCCAGCAGCTGGACAACCGGACCCTACAATGAGCAGTTCTTC. This chain joins TRBV5-4 and TRBJ2-1; D is perhaps TRBD1 (5 bases). Looked up from germline, CDR1 is SGHNT and CDR2 is YYREEE (reference sequence). This CDR3 has 15 residues. Trimming cost V 3 bases and J 2 bases, with 12 bases left between them.